This T cell receptor (beta chain) stems from a study of blood T cell repertoires in COVID-19 (dated by TCRdb to the early 2020s). About the study as a whole: Collaborator samples came from the United States, Italy and Spain and covered acute and convalescent phases of COVID-19. A freely available public database, intended as a resource for researchers studying the immune response to SARS-CoV-2, is where the repertoires were released. The dataset comprised deeply sampled blood TCRbeta repertoires from subjects exposed to, actively infected with, or recovered from COVID-19. Where available, HLA class I and class II types were obtained from metadata supplied by the sample provider rather than from assay-based typing. The material from the prospective study consisted of cDNA or gDNA derived from T cells, B-cell-depleted T cells, or PBMCs. Nearly every sample came with metadata listing a de-identified subject ID, COVID-19 status, age in years and sex. The samples were drawn from two sources: the first 160 participants of the ongoing ImmuneRACE study, and 1,254 subjects contributed by 6 global collaborators. The investigation overall reported the following: The quantity of clinical and demographic metadata differed by source and by participant and was supplied without curation.

In the case of this clone: The antigen it recognizes is unknown. Base-call qualities are not available, and no considerably larger clone is one nucleotide away.

Collaborating institutions collected whole blood in K2EDTA tubes following their own protocols. For TCRbeta analysis, collaborators shipped samples in one of three forms: frozen whole blood, isolated PBMCs, or DNA extracted from either of those sample types. TCRbeta CDR3 regions were amplified from genomic DNA using the immunoSEQ Assay, a bias-controlled multiplex PCR. As for how the authors treated the data: Within the assay, amplification of reference gene primers was used to estimate how many nucleated cells each sample contained. To quantify the absolute abundance of each unique TCRbeta CDR3 rearrangement, sequence reads were collapsed and filtered. For each sample, productive Simpson clonality was calculated by taking the square root of Simpson's diversity index across productive rearrangements. TCRdb retrieved this table from immuneACCESS and kept in-frame rearrangements only. Not all clones are present; in checked studies, unresolved V genes account for under half, and no reason is known for the remainder. That table is the source of V, J and clone size, and D and trimming were worked out from the DNA. In this sample the table shows 89,000 or so clones, roughly 88% of which occur a single time. The ten largest clones represent approximately 13% of the sample.

The source material was peripheral blood. The receptor was derived from a human donor in a cohort sampled during active COVID-19.

The nucleotides read TGTGCCAGCAGTGAAGCGCGGGTCTACGAGCAGTACTTC. Its translation is CASSEARVYEQYF. The chain is encoded by TRBV6-1 joined to TRBJ2-7, with TRBD2 perhaps the D gene, on 5 matching bases. From the cysteine through the phenylalanine, the CDR3 covers 13 amino acids. Only CDR3 DNA is held: 39 bases, read in frame from base 1. V and J lose 0 bases and 3 bases, and a span of 6 bases separates them. The germline V gene specifies MNHNS as CDR1 and SASEGT as CDR2.